This TCR beta chain was documented in a study of cytomegalovirus exposure and HLA in healthy donors. Primers included in the PCR were 60 Vbeta and 13 Jbeta primers. Only in-frame clones appear in the TCRdb table, and some are missing; sequencing was by immunoSEQ multiplex PCR. Of 110,000 to 150,000 clones in the sample, around 75% were seen once. Findings of the study overall: Generally TCR sequences proved uncommon, though certain public TCRs appeared in numerous donors. Specificity of a few CMV-associated chains for CMV antigens was verified in vitro.

This clone was seen a single time. Its antigen is unknown. Material: PBMCs. The TCR originated in a man aged 60 to 69 in good health and CMV-seronegative.

The CDR3 sequence is CASSFTGTSEGELFF. The CDR3 DNA reads as TGTGCCAGCAGCTTTACAGGGACGAGTGAGGGGGAGCTGTTTTTT. This chain connects TRBV7-2 to TRBJ2-2; possible D gene TRBD1, 6 bases. Trimming pared 3 bases from V and 8 bases from J, leaving 16 bases between. The CDR3 has 15 residues. Germline V gene lookup returns CDR1 SGHTA and CDR2 FQGNSA. The entire variable domain, with the rest obtained from reference TRBV7-2 and TRBJ2-2, is as follows: GAGVSQSPSNKVTEKGKDVELRCDPISGHTALYWYRQSLGQGLEFLIYFQGNSAPDKSGLPSDRFSAERTGGSVSTLTIQRTQQEDSAVYLCASSFTGTSEGELFFGEGSRLTVL.